A selection of T cell receptor beta chains follows, all from one sample in a study of T cell changes during pregnancy in multiple sclerosis. Repertoires were generated with immunoSEQ multiplex PCR, while TCRdb's copy carries only in-frame clones and drops some. The sample lists tens of thousands of clones, just over 90% occurring once. Sequenced material: CD4+ T cells from peripheral blood mononuclear cells, taken in the second trimester of pregnancy. These receptors were obtained from a female donor with multiple sclerosis, enrolled in a pregnancy study. The CDR3 runs from the conserved cysteine through the conserved F or W. A D gene is named only where the DNA matches it firmly. The size field is filled for only some rows; it gives once, few, many or a size class.

TRBD1	.	TRBV28	TRBJ1-1	CASSRQGARGTEAFF	TGTGCCAGCAGTCGACAGGGGGCGCGGGGCACTGAAGCTTTCTTT
TRBD1	.	TRBV9	TRBJ1-5	CASSVAGDRNQPQHF	TGTGCCAGCAGCGTAGCCGGGGACAGGAATCAGCCCCAGCATTTT
TRBD2	.	TRBV7-8	TRBJ2-2	CASSLLAGRYPGELFF	TGTGCCAGCAGCCTCCTAGCGGGACGGTACCCCGGGGAGCTGTTTTTT
.	.	TRBV28	TRBJ2-1	CASSFPGVPYNEQFF	TGTGCCAGCAGTTTCCCGGGAGTCCCCTACAATGAGCAGTTCTTC
TRBD2	.	TRBV2	TRBJ2-7	CASSGRTSGRSEQYF	TGTGCCAGCAGTGGTAGGACTAGCGGGAGGAGCGAGCAGTACTTC
.	.	TRBV5-5	TRBJ2-1	CASSSTGTIYNEQFF	TGTGCCAGCAGCTCAACGGGGACAATATACAATGAGCAGTTCTTC
.	.	TRBV2	TRBJ1-1	CASSKGGDTEAFF	TGTGCCAGCAGTAAGGGGGGGGATACTGAAGCTTTCTTT
TRBD1	.	TRBV11-2	TRBJ1-1	CASSFTQGVAEAFF	TGTGCCAGCAGCTTCACCCAGGGGGTTGCTGAAGCTTTCTTT
.	.	TRBV28	TRBJ1-1	CASAPGKGTEAFF	TGTGCCAGCGCCCCGGGGAAGGGCACTGAAGCTTTCTTT
.	.	TRBV6-4	TRBJ2-5	CASSDREQETQYF	TGTGCCAGCAGTGACAGGGAGCAAGAGACCCAGTACTTC
.	.	TRBV6-1	TRBJ1-6	CASSAAQGNSPLHF	TGTGCCAGCAGTGCGGCGCAGGGGAATTCACCCCTCCACTTT
.	.	TRBV18	TRBJ1-3	CASSPPRSGGNTIYF	TGTGCCAGCTCACCACCGAGGTCCGGTGGAAACACCATATATTTT
TRBD1	.	TRBV7-8	TRBJ1-2	CASSLEGQGLSYTF	TGTGCCAGCAGCTTAGAGGGACAGGGTCTAAGCTACACCTTC
.	.	TRBV28	TRBJ2-7	CASSFSGPRYEQYF	TGTGCCAGCAGTTTTAGCGGCCCCCGCTACGAGCAGTACTTC
.	once	TRBV30	TRBJ1-5	CAWSSGSGYSNQPQHF	TGTGCCTGGAGTTCAGGCTCCGGATATAGCAATCAGCCCCAGCATTTT
.	.	TRBV11-3	TRBJ1-2	CASSLAGYGYTF	TGTGCCAGCAGCTTAGCGGGCTATGGCTACACCTTC